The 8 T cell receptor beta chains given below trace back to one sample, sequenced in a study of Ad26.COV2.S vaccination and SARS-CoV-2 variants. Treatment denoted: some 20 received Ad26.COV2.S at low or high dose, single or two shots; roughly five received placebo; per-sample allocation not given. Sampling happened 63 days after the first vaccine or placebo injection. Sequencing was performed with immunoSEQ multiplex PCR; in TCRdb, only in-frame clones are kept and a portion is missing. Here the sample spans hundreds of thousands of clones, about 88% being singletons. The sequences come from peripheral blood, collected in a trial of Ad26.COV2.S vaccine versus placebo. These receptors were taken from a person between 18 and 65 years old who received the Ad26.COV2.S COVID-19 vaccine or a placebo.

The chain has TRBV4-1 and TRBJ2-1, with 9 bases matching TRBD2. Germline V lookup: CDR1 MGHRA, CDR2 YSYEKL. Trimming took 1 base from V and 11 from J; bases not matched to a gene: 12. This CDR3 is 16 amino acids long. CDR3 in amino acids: CASSQVTAGGPYKQFF. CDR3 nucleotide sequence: TGCGCCAGCAGCCAAGTAACAGCGGGAGGACCTTACAAGCAGTTCTTC.

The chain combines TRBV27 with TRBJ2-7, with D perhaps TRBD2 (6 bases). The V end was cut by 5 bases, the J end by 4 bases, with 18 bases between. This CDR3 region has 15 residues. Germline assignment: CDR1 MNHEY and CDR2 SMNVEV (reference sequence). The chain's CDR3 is CASSTNREGRYEQYF. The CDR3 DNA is TGTGCCAGCAGTACCAATCGCGAGGGGAGGTACGAGCAGTACTTC.

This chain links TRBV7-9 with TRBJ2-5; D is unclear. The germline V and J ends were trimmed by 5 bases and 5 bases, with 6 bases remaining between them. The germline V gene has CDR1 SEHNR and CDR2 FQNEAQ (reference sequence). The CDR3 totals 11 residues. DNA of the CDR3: TGTGCCAGCAGCCCTGGGGAGACCCAGTACTTC. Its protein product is CASSPGETQYF.

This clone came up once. The CDR3 sequence is CASSDRRASGGQTQYF. CDR3 DNA sequence: TGTGCCAGCAGCGACCGTCGGGCTAGCGGGGGTCAGACCCAGTACTTC. The genes are TRBV7-8 and TRBJ2-5, with TRBD2 identical over 10 bases. The CDR3 covers 16 residues. Germline V gene data show CDR1 as SGHVS and CDR2 as FQNEAQ. J gave up 6 bases and V 5 bases, and 12 bases lay outside the gene matches.

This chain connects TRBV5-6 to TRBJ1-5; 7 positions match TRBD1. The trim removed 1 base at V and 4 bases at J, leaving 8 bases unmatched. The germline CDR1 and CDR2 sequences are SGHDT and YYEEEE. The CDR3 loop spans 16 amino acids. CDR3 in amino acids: CASSLTGGTDNQPQHF. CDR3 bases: TGTGCCAGCAGCTTGACGGGAGGGACAGATAATCAGCCCCAGCATTTT.

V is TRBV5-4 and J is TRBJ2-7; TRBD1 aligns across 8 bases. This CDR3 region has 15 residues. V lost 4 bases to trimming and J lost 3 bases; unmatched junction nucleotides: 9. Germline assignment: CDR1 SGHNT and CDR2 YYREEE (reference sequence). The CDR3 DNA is TGTGCCAGCAGCGAATCAGGGGGCGTAAACTACGAGCAGTACTTC. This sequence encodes CASSESGGVNYEQYF.

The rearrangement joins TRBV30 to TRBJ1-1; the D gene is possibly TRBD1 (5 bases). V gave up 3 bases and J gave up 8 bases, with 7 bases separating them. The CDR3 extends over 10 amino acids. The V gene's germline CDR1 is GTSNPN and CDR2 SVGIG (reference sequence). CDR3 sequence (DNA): TGTGCCTGGAGAAGACAGGAAGCTTTCTTT. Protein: CAWRRQEAFF.

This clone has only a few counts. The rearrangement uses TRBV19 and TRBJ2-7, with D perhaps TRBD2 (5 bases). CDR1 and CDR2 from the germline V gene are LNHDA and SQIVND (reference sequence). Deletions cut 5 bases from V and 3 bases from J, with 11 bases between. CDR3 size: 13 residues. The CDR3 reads CASSLLGSYEQYF. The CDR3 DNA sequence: TGTGCCAGTAGTCTCCTGGGGAGCTACGAGCAGTACTTC.